This T cell receptor (beta chain) originates from a study of naive and memory T cell subsets. Notes on the study in general: This RNA-based method may be sensitive to activation-related transcript changes.

Whole blood, over 2 ml, came from adult healthy volunteers. A UMI-containing oligonucleotide was joined by 3' ligation to the TCR cDNA template. Reverse transcription used DNase-treated unsorted total RNA, aiming for about 1 to 1,100 ng. A remark on this clonotype: Antigen: not known.

Germline CDR1 MNHNS, CDR2 SASEGT. V was pared by 0 bases and J by 5 bases, with 11 bases between. CDR3 length equals 15 residues. For blood and skin samples, reverse transcription used TCR alpha and beta constant primers. TCRdb ran MiXCR on the 5' RACE reads and lists one entry per CDR3 protein. Seen here are over 20,000 distinct CDR3 sequences, roughly a quarter observed once, and the top ten hold over 1.5%. The J gene is TRBJ1-5, the V gene TRBV6-1; D is perhaps TRBD1 (5 bases). This clonotype was obtained from a female donor in good health. The CDR3 region is CASSEARQSYQPQHF. CDR3 nucleotide sequence: TGTGCCAGCAGTGAAGCGCGACAGTCTTATCAGCCCCAGCATTTT.